The sequence of this TCR beta chain was determined in a study of regulatory dendritic cells for organ transplantation. In its sample, this clone is medium-sized. There are 14 residues in the CDR3. The germline V gene has CDR1 KGHSH and CDR2 LQKENI. Trimming removed 0 bases at V and 8 bases at J, with 11 bases between. This table comes from immunoSEQ multiplex PCR, and its TCRdb copy is limited to in-frame clones, with some not included. Among thousands of clones listed, roughly 61% were seen once. This sequence joins TRBV18 and TRBJ2-1; D possibly corresponds to TRBD2 (5 bases). Sequencing used memory CD8+ T cells from blood. Subset meaning: CD45RO+ memory T cells. The TCR originated in a human donor in good health. This CDR3 is CASSPPARVDEQFF. CDR3 sequence (DNA): TGTGCCAGCTCACCACCGGCGAGGGTCGATGAGCAGTTCTTC.